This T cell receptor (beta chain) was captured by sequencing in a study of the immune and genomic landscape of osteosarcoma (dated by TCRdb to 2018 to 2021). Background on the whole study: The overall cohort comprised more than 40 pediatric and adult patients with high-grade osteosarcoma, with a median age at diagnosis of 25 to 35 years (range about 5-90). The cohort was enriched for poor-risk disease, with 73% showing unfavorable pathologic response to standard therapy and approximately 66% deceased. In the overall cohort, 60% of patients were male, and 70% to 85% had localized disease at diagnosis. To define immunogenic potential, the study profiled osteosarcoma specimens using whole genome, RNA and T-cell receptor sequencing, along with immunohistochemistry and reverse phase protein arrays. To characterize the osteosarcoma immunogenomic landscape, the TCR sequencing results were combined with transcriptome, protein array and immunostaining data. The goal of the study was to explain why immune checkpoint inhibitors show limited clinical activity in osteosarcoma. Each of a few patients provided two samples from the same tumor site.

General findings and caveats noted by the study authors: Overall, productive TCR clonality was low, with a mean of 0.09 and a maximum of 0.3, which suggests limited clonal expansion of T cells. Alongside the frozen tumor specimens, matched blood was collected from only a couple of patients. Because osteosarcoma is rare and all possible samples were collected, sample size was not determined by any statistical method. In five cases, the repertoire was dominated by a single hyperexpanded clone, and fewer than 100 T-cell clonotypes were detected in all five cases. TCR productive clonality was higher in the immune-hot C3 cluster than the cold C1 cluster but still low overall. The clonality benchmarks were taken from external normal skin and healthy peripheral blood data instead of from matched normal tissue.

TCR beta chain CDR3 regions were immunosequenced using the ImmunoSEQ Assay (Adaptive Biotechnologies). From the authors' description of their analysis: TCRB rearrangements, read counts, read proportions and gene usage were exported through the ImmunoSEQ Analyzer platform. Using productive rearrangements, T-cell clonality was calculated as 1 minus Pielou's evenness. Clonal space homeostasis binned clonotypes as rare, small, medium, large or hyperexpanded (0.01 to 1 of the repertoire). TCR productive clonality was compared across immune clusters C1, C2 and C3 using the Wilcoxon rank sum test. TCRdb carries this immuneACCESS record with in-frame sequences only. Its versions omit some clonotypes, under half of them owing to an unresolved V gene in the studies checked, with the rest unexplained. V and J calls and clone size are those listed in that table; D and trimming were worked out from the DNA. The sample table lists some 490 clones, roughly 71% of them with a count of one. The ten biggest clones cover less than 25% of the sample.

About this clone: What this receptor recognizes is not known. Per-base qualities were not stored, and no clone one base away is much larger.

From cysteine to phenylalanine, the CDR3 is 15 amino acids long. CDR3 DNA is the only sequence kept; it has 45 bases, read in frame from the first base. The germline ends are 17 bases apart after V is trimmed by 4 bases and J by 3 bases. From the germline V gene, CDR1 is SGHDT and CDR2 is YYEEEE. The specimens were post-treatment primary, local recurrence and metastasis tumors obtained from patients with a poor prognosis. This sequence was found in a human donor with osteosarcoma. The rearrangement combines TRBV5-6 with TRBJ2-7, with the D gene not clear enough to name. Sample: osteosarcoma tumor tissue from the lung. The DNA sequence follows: TGTGCCAGCAGCCTTAGTGCGACCTCTTACTACGAGCAGTACTTC. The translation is CASSLSATSYYEQYF.